Sequencing of this T cell receptor (beta chain) was carried out in a study of early T cells in non-severe SARS-CoV-2 infection. The table lists this clonotype with many counts. The CDR3 is 14 amino acids. CDR1 is SGDLS and CDR2 is YYNGEE in the germline V gene. V shed 0 bases and J shed 11 bases, with 12 bases lying between them. Individual cDNA molecules were tagged with unique molecular identifiers. From the 5' RACE reads, TCRdb called clonotypes with MiXCR, one entry per CDR3 protein. The sample consists of about 64,000 distinct CDR3 sequences, approximately 14% of them appearing once. V is TRBV9 and J is TRBJ1-6; D remains ambiguous. Input material: whole blood. This receptor was obtained from an adult who was a healthcare worker with PCR-confirmed SARS-CoV-2 infection or an uninfected control (not recorded which). CDR3 in amino acids: CASSVVEAEAPLHF. CDR3 coding DNA: TGTGCCAGCAGCGTAGTAGAAGCCGAGGCACCCCTCCACTTT. The full variable domain, rest sourced from reference TRBV9 and TRBJ1-6, is DSGVTQTPKHLITATGQRVTLRCSPRSGDLSVYWYQQSLDQGLQFLIQYYNGEERAKGNILERFSAQQFPDLHSELNLSSLELGDSALYFCASSVVEAEAPLHFGNGTRLTVT.